This record concerns one T cell receptor beta chain sequence. Unmatched junction bases numbered 7, after V lost 0 bases and J lost 4 bases. The germline CDR1 and CDR2 sequences are MNHEY and SMNVEV (reference sequence). This CDR3 is built from 16 residues. Produced via immunoSEQ multiplex PCR; TCRdb's table is partial and in-frame only. The sample gives millions of clones, 90% to 95% of which show up once; around 0.4% is in the top ten. All of the donors resided in Nashville, Tennessee, and each was a Caucasian adult. The sample belongs to a study of shared clonotypes between healthy human individuals.

The chain combines TRBV27 with TRBJ2-7, with TRBD1 identical over 9 bases. Sequencing input: naive CD4+ T cells from PBMCs. Subset reported: CD45RA+ positively selected. The receptor's source is a man younger than 35 in good health. Some clones in this sample may be carry-over from other donors' samples. As DNA, the CDR3 is TGTGCCAGCAGTTTATCCCCGGGACAGGGCAGGTACGAGCAGTACTTC. As protein: CASSLSPGQGRYEQYF.